Shown below are 5 T cell receptor beta chains from a single sample sequenced in a study of T cell responses to AZD1222 COVID-19 vaccine. The data were produced by immunoSEQ multiplex PCR, yet TCRdb's version contains in-frame clones alone and is incomplete. The sample includes about 100,000 clones, roughly 84% of them seen just once. The sample was peripheral blood, taken on day 0 of AZD1222 vaccination. Every receptor here comes from an adult in good health.

This clone was seen a single time. The chain carries TRBV28 and TRBJ2-7; D uncertain. CDR1 is MDHEN and CDR2 is SYDVKM in the germline V gene. The V end was cut by 2 bases, the J end by 8 bases, with 10 bases between. The CDR3 length is 12 residues. The CDR3 here is CASSLAYDKQYF. The CDR3 region has the DNA TGTGCCAGCAGTTTAGCGTACGACAAGCAGTACTTC.

The V and J genes are TRBV7-9 and TRBJ1-2; D uncertain. The CDR3 runs 15 residues. Germline values: CDR1 SEHNR, CDR2 FQNEAQ (reference sequence). The germline V and J ends were trimmed by 4 bases and 12 bases, with 24 bases remaining between them. This CDR3 is CASSYWKYPETGNTF. CDR3 nucleotide sequence: TGTGCCAGCAGCTACTGGAAATACCCGGAGACGGGAAACACCTTC.

This clone came up once. The rearrangement uses TRBV19 and TRBJ2-7; 8 bases match TRBD2. After removal of 4 bases from V and 3 bases from J, the junction contained 8 bases not matched to a gene. Germline values: CDR1 LNHDA, CDR2 SQIVND (reference sequence). This CDR3 is built from 15 residues. As DNA, the CDR3 is TGTGCCAGTAGTACCCCCAGCGGGAGCATCTACGAGCAGTACTTC. Its protein product is CASSTPSGSIYEQYF.

The chain has TRBV28 and TRBJ2-4; D gene uncertain. The CDR3 consists of 16 residues. Per germline, CDR1 MDHEN and CDR2 SYDVKM. V was shortened by 5 bases and J by 0 bases, with 14 bases between the two germline ends. The DNA for the CDR3 is TGTGCCAGCAGTACCTCCCGACGGGTAGCCAAAAACATTCAGTACTTC. Its translation: CASSTSRRVAKNIQYF.

This clone has more than one count but fewer than ten. This chain joins TRBV5-4 and TRBJ1-1; TRBD1 might be the D (6 bases). This CDR3 contains 14 residues. Trimming shortened V by 3 bases and J by 4 bases, and 13 bases separated the two germline ends. Germline-derived CDR1 and CDR2 are SGHNT and YYREEE (reference sequence). CDR3 residues: CASSSRTDSTEAFF. CDR3 DNA sequence: TGTGCCAGCAGCTCTCGGACAGACAGCACTGAAGCTTTCTTT.